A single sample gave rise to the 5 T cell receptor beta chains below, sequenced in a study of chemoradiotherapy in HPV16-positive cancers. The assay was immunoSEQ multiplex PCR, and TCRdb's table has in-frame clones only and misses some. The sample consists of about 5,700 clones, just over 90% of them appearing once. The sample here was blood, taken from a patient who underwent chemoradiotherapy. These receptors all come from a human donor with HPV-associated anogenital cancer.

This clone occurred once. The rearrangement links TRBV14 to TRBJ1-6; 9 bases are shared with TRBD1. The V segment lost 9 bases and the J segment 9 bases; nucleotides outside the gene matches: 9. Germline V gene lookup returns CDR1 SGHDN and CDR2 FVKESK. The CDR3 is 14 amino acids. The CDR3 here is CASTGRQGVSPLHF. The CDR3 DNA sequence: TGTGCCAGTACGGGGAGACAGGGGGTTTCACCCCTCCACTTT.

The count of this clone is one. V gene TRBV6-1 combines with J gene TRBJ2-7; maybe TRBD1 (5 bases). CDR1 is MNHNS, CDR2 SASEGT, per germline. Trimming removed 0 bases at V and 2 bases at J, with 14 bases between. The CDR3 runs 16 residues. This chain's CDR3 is CASSEAPSRVTYEQYF. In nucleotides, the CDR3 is TGTGCCAGCAGTGAAGCGCCTTCCAGGGTCACCTACGAGCAGTACTTC.

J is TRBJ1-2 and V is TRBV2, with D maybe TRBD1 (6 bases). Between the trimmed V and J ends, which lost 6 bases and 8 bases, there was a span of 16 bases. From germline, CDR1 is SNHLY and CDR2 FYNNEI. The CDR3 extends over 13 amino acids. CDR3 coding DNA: TGTGCCAGCAGAGGTTGGACAGCTGTAGGCTACACCTTC. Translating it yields CASRGWTAVGYTF. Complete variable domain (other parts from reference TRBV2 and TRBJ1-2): EPEVTQTPSHQVTQMGQEVILRCVPISNHLYFYWYRQILGQKVEFLVSFYNNEISEKSEIFDDQFSVERPDGSNFTLKIRSTKLEDSAMYFCASRGWTAVGYTFGSGTRLTVV.

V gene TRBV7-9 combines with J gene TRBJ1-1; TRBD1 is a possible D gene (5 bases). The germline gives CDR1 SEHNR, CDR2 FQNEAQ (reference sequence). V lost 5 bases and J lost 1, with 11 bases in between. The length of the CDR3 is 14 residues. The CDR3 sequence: CASSQKGRNTEAFF. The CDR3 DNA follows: TGTGCCAGCAGCCAAAAGGGGAGGAACACTGAAGCTTTCTTT.

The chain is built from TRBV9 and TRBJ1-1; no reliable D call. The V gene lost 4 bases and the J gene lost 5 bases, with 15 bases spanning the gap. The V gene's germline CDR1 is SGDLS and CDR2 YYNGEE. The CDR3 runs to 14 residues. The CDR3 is CASSPYDRQTEAFF. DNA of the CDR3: TGTGCCAGCAGCCCTTACGACCGGCAGACTGAAGCTTTCTTT.